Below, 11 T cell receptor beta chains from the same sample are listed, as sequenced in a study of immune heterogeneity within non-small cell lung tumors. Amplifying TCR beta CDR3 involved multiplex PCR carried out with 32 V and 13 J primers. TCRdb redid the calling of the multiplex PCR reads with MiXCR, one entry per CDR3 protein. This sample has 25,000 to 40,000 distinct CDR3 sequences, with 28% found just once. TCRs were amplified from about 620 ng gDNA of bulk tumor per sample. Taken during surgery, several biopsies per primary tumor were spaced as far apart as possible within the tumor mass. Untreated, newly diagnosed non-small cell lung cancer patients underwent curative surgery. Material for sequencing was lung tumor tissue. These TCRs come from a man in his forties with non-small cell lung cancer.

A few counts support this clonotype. The CDR3 DNA reads as TGTGCCAGCAGCCAAGTCGGCTTTACCTACGAGCAGTACTTC. Translated, it gives CASSQVGFTYEQYF. The rearrangement links TRBV4-2 to TRBJ2-7; D not resolved. Germline CDR1 and CDR2: LGHNA and YNFKEQ. This CDR3 is built from 14 residues. V was clipped by 1 base and J by 2 bases, with 9 bases between them.

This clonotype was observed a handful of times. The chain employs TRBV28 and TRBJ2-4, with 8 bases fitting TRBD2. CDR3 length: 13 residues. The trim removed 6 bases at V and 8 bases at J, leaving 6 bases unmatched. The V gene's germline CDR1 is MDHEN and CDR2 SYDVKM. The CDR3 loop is CASSDGTRYIQYF. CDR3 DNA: TGTGCCAGCAGCGACGGGACTAGATACATTCAGTACTTC.

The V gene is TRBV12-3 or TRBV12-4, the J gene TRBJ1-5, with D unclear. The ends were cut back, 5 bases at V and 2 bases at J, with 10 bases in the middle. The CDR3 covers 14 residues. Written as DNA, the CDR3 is TGTGCCAGCAGTAGTAACACGGGCAATCAGCCCCAGCATTTT. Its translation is CASSSNTGNQPQHF.

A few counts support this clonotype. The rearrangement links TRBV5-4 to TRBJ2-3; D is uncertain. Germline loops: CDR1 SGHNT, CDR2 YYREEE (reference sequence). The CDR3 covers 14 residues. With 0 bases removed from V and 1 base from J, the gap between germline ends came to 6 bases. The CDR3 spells CASSLGLGTDTQYF. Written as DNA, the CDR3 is TGTGCCAGCAGCTTGGGACTCGGCACAGATACGCAGTATTTT.

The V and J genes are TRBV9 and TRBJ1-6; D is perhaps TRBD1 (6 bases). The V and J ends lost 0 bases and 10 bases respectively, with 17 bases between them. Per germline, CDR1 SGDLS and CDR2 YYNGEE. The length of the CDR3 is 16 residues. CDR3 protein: CASSVDSGRGWSPLHF. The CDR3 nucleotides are TGTGCCAGCAGCGTAGATTCGGGCAGGGGATGGTCACCCCTCCACTTT.

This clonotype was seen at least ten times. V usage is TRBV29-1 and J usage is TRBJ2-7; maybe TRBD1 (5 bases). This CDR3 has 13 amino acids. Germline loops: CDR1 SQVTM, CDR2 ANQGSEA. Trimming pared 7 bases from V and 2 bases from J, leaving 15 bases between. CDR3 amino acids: CSALKDSAYEQYF. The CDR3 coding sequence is TGCAGCGCATTAAAAGACAGCGCCTACGAGCAGTACTTC.

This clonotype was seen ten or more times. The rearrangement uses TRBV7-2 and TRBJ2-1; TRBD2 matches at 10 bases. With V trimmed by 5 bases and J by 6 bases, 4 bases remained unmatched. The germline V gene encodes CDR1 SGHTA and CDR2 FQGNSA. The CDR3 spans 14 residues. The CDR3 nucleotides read TGTGCCAGCAGCACCGGGACTAGCGTCAATGAGCAGTTCTTC. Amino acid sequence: CASSTGTSVNEQFF.

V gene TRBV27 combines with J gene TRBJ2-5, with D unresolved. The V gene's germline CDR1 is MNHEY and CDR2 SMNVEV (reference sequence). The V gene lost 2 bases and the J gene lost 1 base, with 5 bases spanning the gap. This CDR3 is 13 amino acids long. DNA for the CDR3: TGTGCCAGCAGTTTACTGGGCCAAGAGACCCAGTACTTC. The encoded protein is CASSLLGQETQYF.

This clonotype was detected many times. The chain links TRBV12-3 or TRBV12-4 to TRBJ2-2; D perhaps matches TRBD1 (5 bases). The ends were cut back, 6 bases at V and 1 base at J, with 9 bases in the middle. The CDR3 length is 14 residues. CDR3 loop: CASSLTGNTGELFF. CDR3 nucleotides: TGTGCCAGCAGCTTAACAGGGAACACCGGGGAGCTGTTTTTT.

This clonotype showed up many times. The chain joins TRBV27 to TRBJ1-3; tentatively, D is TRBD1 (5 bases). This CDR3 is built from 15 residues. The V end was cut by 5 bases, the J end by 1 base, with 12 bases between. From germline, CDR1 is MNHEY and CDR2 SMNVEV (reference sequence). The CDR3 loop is CASSTTWGSGNTIYF. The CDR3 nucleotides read TGTGCCAGCAGTACCACGTGGGGGTCTGGAAACACCATATATTTT.

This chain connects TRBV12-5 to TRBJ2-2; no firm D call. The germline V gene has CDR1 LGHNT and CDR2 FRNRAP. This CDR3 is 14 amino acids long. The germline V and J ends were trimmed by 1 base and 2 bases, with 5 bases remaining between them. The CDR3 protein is CASGLALNTGELFF. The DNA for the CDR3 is TGTGCTAGTGGTTTGGCTCTAAACACCGGGGAGCTGTTTTTT.